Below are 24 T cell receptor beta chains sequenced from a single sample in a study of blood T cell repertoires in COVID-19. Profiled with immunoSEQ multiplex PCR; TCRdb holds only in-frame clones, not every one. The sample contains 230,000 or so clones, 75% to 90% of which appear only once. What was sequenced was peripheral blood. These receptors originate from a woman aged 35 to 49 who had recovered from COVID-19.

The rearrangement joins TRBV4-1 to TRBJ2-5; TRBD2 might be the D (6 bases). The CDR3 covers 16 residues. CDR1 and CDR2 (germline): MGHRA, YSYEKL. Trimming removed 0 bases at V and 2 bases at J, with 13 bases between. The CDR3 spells CASSQEPARGQETQYF. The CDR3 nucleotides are TGCGCCAGCAGCCAAGAGCCGGCCCGGGGGCAAGAGACCCAGTACTTC.

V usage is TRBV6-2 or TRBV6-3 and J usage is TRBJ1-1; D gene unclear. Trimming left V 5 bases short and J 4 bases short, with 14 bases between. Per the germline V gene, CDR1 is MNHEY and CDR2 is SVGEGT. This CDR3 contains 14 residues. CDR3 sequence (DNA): TGTGCCAGCAGTCCATATCGAACGGGCACTGAAGCTTTCTTT. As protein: CASSPYRTGTEAFF.

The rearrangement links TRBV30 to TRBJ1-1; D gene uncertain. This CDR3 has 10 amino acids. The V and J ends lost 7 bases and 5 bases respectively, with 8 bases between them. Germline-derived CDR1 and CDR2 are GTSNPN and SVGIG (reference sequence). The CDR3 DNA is TGTGCCTTGACAAGGACTGAAGCTTTCTTT. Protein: CALTRTEAFF.

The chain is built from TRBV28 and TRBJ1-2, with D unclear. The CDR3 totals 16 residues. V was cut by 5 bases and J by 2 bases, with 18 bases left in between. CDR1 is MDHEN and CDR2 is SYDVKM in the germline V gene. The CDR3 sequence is CASSTPGRPGNYGYTF. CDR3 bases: TGTGCCAGCAGTACGCCCGGCAGGCCGGGAAACTATGGCTACACCTTC.

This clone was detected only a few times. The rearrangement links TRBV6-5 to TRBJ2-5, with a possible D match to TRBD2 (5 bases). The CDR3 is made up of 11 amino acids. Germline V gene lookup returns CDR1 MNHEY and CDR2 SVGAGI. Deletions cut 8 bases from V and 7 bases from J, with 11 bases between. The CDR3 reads CASLDRGTQYF. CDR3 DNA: TGTGCCAGCCTGGATCGGGGGACCCAGTACTTC.

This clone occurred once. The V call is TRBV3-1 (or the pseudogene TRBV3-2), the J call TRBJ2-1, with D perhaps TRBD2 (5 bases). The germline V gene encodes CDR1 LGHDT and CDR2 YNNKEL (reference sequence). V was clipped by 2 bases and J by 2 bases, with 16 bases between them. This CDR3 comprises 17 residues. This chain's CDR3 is CASSQIPGSAAYNEQFF. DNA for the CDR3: TGTGCCAGCAGCCAAATTCCGGGGTCAGCTGCCTACAATGAGCAGTTCTTC.

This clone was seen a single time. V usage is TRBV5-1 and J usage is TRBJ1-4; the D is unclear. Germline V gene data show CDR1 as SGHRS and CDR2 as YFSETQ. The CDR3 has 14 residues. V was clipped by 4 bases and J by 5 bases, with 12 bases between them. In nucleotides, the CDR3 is TGCGCCAGCAGCGTAGACACGGGGAATGAAAAACTGTTTTTT. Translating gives CASSVDTGNEKLFF.

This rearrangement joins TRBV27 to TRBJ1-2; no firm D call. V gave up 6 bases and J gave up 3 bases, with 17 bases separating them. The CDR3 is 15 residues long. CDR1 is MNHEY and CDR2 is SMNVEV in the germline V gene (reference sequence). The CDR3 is CASSETLTSYYGYTF. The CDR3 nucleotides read TGTGCCAGCAGCGAAACATTGACATCCTACTATGGCTACACCTTC.

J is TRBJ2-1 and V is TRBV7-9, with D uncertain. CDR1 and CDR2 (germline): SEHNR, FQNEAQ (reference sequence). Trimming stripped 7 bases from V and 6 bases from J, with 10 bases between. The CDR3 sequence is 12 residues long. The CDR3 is CASISLSNEQFF. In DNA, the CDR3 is TGTGCCAGCATCTCTCTATCCAATGAGCAGTTCTTC.

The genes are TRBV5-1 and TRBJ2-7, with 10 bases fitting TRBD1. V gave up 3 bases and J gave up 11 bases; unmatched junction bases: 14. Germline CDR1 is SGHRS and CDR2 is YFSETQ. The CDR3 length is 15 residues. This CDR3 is CASSSQTGGDGAKYF. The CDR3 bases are TGCGCCAGCAGCTCGCAGACAGGGGGCGATGGGGCTAAGTACTTC.

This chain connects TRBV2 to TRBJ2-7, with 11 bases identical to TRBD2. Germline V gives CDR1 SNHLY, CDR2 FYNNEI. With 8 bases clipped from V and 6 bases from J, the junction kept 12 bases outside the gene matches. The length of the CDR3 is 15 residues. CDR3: CASLPSLAGEGEQYV. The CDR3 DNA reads TGTGCCAGCCTTCCTTCACTAGCGGGAGAGGGCGAGCAGTACGTC.

The CDR3 sequence: CASSWGAGVYNEQFF. CDR3 in DNA: TGTGCCAGCAGTTGGGGAGCGGGGGTCTACAATGAGCAGTTCTTC. The chain joins TRBV28 to TRBJ2-1; 8 nucleotides agree with TRBD2. Trimming took 4 bases from V and 3 from J; bases not matched to a gene: 5. The germline gives CDR1 MDHEN, CDR2 SYDVKM. CDR3 length equals 15 residues. Full variable domain (remainder filled in from reference TRBV28 and TRBJ2-1): DVKVTQSSRYLVKRTGEKVFLECVQDMDHENMFWYRQDPGLGLRLIYFSYDVKMKEKGDIPEGYSVSREKKERFSLILESASTNQTSMYLCASSWGAGVYNEQFFGPGTRLTVL.

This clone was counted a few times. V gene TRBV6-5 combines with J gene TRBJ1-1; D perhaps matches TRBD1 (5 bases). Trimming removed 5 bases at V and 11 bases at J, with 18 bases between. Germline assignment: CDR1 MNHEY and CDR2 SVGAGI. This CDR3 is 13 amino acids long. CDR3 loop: CASSTGGVSEAFF. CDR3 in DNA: TGTGCCAGCAGTACCGGAGGGGTCAGCGAGGCTTTCTTT.

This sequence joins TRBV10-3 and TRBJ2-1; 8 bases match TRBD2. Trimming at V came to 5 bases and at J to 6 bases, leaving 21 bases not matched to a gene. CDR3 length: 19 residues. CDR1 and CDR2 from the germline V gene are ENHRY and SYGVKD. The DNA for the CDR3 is TGTGCCATCAGTAGCCCCCAAAAAGGAGCGGGAGTAGTGGGCAATGAGCAGTTCTTC. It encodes CAISSPQKGAGVVGNEQFF.

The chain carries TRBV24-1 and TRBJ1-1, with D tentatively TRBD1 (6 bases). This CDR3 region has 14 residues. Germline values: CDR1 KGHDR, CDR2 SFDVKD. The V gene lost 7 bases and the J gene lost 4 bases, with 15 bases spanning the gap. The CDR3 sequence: CATRRGGDTTEAFF. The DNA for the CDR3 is TGTGCCACCAGAAGGGGGGGGGACACCACTGAAGCTTTCTTT.

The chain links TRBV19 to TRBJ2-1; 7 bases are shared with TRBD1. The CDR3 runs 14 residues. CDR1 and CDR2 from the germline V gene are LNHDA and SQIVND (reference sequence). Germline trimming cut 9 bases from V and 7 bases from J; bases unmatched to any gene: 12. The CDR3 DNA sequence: TGTGCCAGCAGATCCGGGACAGTAAATAATGAGCAGTTCTTC. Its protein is CASRSGTVNNEQFF.

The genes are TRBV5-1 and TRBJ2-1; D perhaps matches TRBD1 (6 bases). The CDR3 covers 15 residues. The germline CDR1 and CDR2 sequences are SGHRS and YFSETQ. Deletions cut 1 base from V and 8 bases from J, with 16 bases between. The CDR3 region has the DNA TGCGCCAGCAGCTTGAGGGGGACGGCCCGAGATGAGCAGTTCTTC. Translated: CASSLRGTARDEQFF.

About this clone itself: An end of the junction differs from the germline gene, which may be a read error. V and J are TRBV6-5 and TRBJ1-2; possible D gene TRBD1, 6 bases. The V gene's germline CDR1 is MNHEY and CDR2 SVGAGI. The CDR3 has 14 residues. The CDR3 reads CGTTGIRLSYGYTF. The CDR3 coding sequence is TGCGGTACTACAGGGATTCGGCTTTCCTATGGCTACACCTTC.

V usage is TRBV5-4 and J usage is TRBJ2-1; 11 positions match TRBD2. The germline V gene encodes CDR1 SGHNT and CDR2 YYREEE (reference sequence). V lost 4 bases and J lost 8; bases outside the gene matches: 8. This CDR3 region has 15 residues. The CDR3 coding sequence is TGTGCCAGCAGCAGTAGCGGGGGGGGCGGCTATGAGCAGTTCTTC. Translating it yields CASSSSGGGGYEQFF.

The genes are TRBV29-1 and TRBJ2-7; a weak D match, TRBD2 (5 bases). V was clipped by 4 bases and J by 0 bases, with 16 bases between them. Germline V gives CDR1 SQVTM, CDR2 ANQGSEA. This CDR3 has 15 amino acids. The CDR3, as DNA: TGCAGCGTTGTCGGGGTAATGGAAACCTCCTACGAGCAGTACTTC. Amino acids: CSVVGVMETSYEQYF.

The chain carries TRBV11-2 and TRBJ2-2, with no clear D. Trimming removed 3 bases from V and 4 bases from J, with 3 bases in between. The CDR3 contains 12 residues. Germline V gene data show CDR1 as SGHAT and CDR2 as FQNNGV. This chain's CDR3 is CASSFGTGELFF. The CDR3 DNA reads TGTGCCAGCAGCTTCGGCACCGGGGAGCTGTTTTTT.

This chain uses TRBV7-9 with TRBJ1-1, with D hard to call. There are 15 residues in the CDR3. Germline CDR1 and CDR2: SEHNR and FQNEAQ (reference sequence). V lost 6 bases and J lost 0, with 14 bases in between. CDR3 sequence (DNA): TGTGCCAGCAGTTTAAATCCGGTGGTGAACACTGAAGCTTTCTTT. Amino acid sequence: CASSLNPVVNTEAFF.

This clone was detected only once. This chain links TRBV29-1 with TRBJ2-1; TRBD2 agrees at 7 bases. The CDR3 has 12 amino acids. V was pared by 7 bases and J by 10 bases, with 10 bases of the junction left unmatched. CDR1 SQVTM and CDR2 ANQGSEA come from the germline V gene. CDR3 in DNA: TGCAGCGGAGGACTAGGAGTAGGAGAGCAGTTCTTC. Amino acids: CSGGLGVGEQFF.

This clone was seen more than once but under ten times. The CDR3, as DNA: TGTGCCTGGGACAGGAACACTGAAGCTTTCTTT. The encoded protein is CAWDRNTEAFF. This chain uses TRBV30 with TRBJ1-1, with D possibly TRBD1 on 5 matching bases. Per the germline V gene, CDR1 is GTSNPN and CDR2 is SVGIG (reference sequence). V dropped 5 bases and J dropped 1 base, with 5 bases sitting between them. The CDR3 is 11 residues long.